The sequence of this TCR beta chain was determined in a study of technical replicates of blood from a few donors. V trimming: 6 bases; J trimming: 8 bases; junction bases outside the gene matches: 10. The CDR3 extends over 14 amino acids. Germline loops: CDR1 MNHEY, CDR2 SVGAGI. The protocol was immunoSEQ multiplex PCR, while the TCRdb copy is restricted to in-frame clones and leaves out a portion. The table has roughly 70,000 clones, 95% to 98% seen once. This TCR came from a human donor in good health. Sample: T cells isolated from PBMCs. The chain combines TRBV6-5 with TRBJ1-2; 9 bases are shared with TRBD1. CDR3 protein: CASRRDREGGGYTF. The CDR3 bases are TGTGCCAGCAGACGGGACAGGGAGGGCGGCGGCTACACCTTC.